This T cell receptor beta chain comes out of a study of cytomegalovirus exposure and HLA in healthy donors. The assay was immunoSEQ multiplex PCR, and TCRdb's table has in-frame clones only and misses some. Among 200,000 to 250,000 clones listed, approximately 88% were seen once. The CDR3 covers 15 residues. Germline-derived CDR1 and CDR2 are LNHDA and SQIVND (reference sequence). V lost 4 bases and J lost 6; bases outside the gene matches: 8. This sequence originates from a woman in her twenties or thirties in good health and CMV-seropositive. This chain connects TRBV19 to TRBJ1-5; TRBD1 agrees at 8 bases. Sequenced: PBMCs. CDR3 region: CASSTDRGYGQPQHF. CDR3 DNA: TGTGCCAGTAGTACCGACAGGGGATACGGTCAGCCCCAGCATTTT.